A single T cell receptor (beta chain) is shown here with its context. Its antigen is unknown. V dropped 10 bases and J dropped 0 bases, with 10 bases sitting between them. Per germline, CDR1 SNHLY and CDR2 FYNNEI. This CDR3 comprises 12 residues. Sequenced by immunoSEQ multiplex PCR; TCRdb stores in-frame clones only, minus some. Here the sample spans about 12,000 clones, 80% to 90% being singletons. CFSE-dim autoproliferating and CFSE-high non-proliferating T cells from unstimulated culture were sequenced separately. Pooled replicate wells came from around 5x10^7 CFSE-labeled PBMCs cultured 6 to 8 days without stimulus. The data were taken from a study of memory B cells and T cells in multiple sclerosis. The study, taken as a whole, reports: Shared clonotype counts depended on differing compartment clone-set sizes and were normalized.

Sequencing used PBMCs from blood kept in culture. This TCR came from a human donor with multiple sclerosis. V is TRBV2 and J is TRBJ2-7; TRBD1 might be the D (6 bases). CDR3 sequence reads: CATQGPSYEQYF. The CDR3 nucleotides read TGTGCCACACAGGGACCCTCCTACGAGCAGTACTTC.